This TCR beta chain emerged from a study of blood T cell repertoires in COVID-19. Study in general: Collection of acute and convalescent COVID-19 samples took place in the United States, Italy and Spain. PBMCs, B-cell-depleted T cells, or T cells provided the cDNA or gDNA that made up the material.

Germline CDR1 reads SGHNT; CDR2 reads YYREEE (reference sequence). With 4 bases clipped from V and 0 bases from J, the junction kept 6 bases outside the gene matches. This CDR3 region has 15 residues. Generated by immunoSEQ multiplex PCR, the TCRdb table keeps only in-frame clones and is missing some. The sample has 110,000 to 150,000 clones; around 84% are singletons. The sequencing sample was made of peripheral blood. The V gene is TRBV5-4, the J gene TRBJ2-7; TRBD1 matches at 8 bases. The TCR was taken from a human donor in a cohort sampled during active COVID-19. This CDR3 is CASSRYTGGSYEQYF. CDR3 nucleotide sequence: TGTGCCAGCAGCCGGTACACAGGGGGCTCCTACGAGCAGTACTTC.